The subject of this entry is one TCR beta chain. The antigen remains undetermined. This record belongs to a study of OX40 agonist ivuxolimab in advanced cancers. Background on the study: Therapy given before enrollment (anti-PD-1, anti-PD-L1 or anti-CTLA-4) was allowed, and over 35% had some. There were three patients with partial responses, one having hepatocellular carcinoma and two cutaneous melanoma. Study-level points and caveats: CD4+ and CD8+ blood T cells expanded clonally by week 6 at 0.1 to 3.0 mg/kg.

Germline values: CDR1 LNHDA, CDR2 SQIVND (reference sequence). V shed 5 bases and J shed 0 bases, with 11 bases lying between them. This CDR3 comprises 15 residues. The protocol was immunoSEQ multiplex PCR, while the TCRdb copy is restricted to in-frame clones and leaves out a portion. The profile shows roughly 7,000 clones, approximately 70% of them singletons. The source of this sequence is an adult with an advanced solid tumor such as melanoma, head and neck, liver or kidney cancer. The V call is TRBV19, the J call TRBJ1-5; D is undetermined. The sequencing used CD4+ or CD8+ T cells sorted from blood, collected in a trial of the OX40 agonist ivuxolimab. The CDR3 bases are TGTGCCAGTAGTGAGGGCAGCTATAGCAATCAGCCCCAGCATTTT. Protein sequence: CASSEGSYSNQPQHF.